This is a list of T cell receptor beta chains from one sample in a study of blood T cell repertoires in COVID-19. Using immunoSEQ multiplex PCR, the repertoire was profiled, and TCRdb retains in-frame clones only, with some absent. The table shows under 250,000 clones, with 70% to 85% occurring only once. The sequenced sample was PBMCs or T cells enriched from blood (not recorded which). Every receptor here comes from a woman aged 60-75 years who had recovered from COVID-19. CDR3s include the opening cysteine and the closing phenylalanine or tryptophan. A D gene is named only where the DNA matches it firmly. Size is omitted from some rows. Given values are once, few, many or a class for expanded clones.

size	V	J	D	DNA	CDR3
NA	TRBV7-2	TRBJ2-7	NA	TGTGCCAGCAGCTTCGGCGGAATAGAGGGGGGGGCCTACGAGCAGTACTTC	CASSFGGIEGGAYEQYF
NA	TRBV7-9	TRBJ2-3	NA	TGTGCCAGCAGCTTAGACGGGAAGGCAGATACGCAGTATTTT	CASSLDGKADTQYF
NA	TRBV11-3	TRBJ2-5	NA	TGTGCCAGCAGCTTAACCGGGACTGGTGGTGAGACCCAGTACTTC	CASSLTGTGGETQYF
NA	TRBV18	TRBJ1-6	NA	TGTGCCAGCTCACCAGGGCGTAATTCACCCCTCCACTTT	CASSPGRNSPLHF
NA	TRBV18	TRBJ2-1	TRBD2	TGTGCCAGCTCACCAGGGGGGGTTAAGATTGAGCAGTTCTTC	CASSPGGVKIEQFF
once	TRBV5-4	TRBJ1-4	NA	TGTGCCAGCAGCTCGAAAACAGGGCAAGGGGGTGAAAAACTGTTTTTT	CASSSKTGQGGEKLFF
once	TRBV3-1/TRBV3-2	TRBJ2-7	TRBD1	TGTGCCAGCAGCCAAGCAGGGGGCGTCGACGAGCAGTACTTC	CASSQAGGVDEQYF
NA	TRBV6-2/TRBV6-3	TRBJ1-1	TRBD1	TGTGCCAGCAGTTACTCGGGACAGGGGTCTCTTTCTGAAGCTTTCTTT	CASSYSGQGSLSEAFF
NA	TRBV15	TRBJ1-4	NA	TGTGCCACCAGCAGTGGGGGCAGGGCGGTGACTAATGAAAAACTGTTTTTT	CATSSGGRAVTNEKLFF
NA	TRBV24-1	TRBJ2-1	NA	TGTGCCACCAGCTCGTACAGGGAGGGTGAGCAGTTCTTC	CATSSYREGEQFF
NA	TRBV15	TRBJ1-1	NA	TGTGCCACCAGCAGAGATATGGCGGGGAACACTGAAGCTTTCTTT	CATSRDMAGNTEAFF
NA	TRBV5-5	TRBJ1-1	NA	TGTGCCAGCAGCCAAACCGACGGAGTGAACACTGAAGCTTTCTTT	CASSQTDGVNTEAFF
NA	TRBV15	TRBJ2-4	TRBD2	TGTGCCACCAGCAGTTGGTTAGCGGGAAGGATGATAGCCAAAAACATTCAGTACTTC	CATSSWLAGRMIAKNIQYF
NA	TRBV13	TRBJ2-5	NA	TGTGCCAGCAGTCTCAGGGGAGCCGGGGAGAAGACCCAGTACTTC	CASSLRGAGEKTQYF
NA	TRBV27	TRBJ1-5	TRBD1	TGTGCCAGCAGTTTAGGGACAGGGCCGAATCAGCCCCAGCATTTT	CASSLGTGPNQPQHF
few	TRBV7-2	TRBJ1-5	NA	TGTGCCAGCAGCCACACGGGGGGAGGCAATCAGCCCCAGCATTTT	CASSHTGGGNQPQHF
few	TRBV5-6	TRBJ1-5	NA	TGTGCCAGCACTCGGTACCAGGGATATCAGCCCCAGCATTTT	CASTRYQGYQPQHF
NA	TRBV9	TRBJ1-4	NA	TGTGCCAGCAGCGCCCTTAATGAAAAACTGTTTTTT	CASSALNEKLFF
NA	TRBV27	TRBJ2-6	NA	TGTGCCAGCAGTTTGCGTCGGGGGGCCTCCTCTGGGGCCAACGTCCTGACTTTC	CASSLRRGASSGANVLTF
NA	TRBV5-1	TRBJ2-1	TRBD2	TGCGCCAGCAGCTTCTCCGCGGGGGGGTCCTACAATGAGCAGTTCTTC	CASSFSAGGSYNEQFF
few	TRBV4-3	TRBJ1-5	TRBD1	TGCGCCAGCAGCCAAGAGGTGGGACAGGGACACCAGCCCCAGCATTTT	CASSQEVGQGHQPQHF
NA	TRBV4-1	TRBJ2-5	TRBD1	TGCGCCAGCAGCCAAAGCACAGGGGGAGAGACCCAGTACTTC	CASSQSTGGETQYF
NA	TRBV7-2	TRBJ1-4	NA	TGTGCCAGCAGCTCCCTCGGGGGGGCAGGGGAAAAACTGTTTTTT	CASSSLGGAGEKLFF
NA	TRBV19	TRBJ2-3	TRBD2	TGTGCCGGTAGTATGAAACTAGCGGGACAGTATCCCCAGTATTTT	CAGSMKLAGQYPQYF
NA	TRBV29-1	TRBJ2-1	TRBD2	TGCAGCGTTGGGGCTAGCGGGAGTAACTCCTACAATGAGCAGTTCTTC	CSVGASGSNSYNEQFF